The next 20 T cell receptor beta chains were all read from a single sample in a study of blood T cell repertoires in COVID-19. TCRdb's copy holds only in-frame clones and misses some; the assay was immunoSEQ multiplex PCR. The repertoire has around 140,000 clones, roughly four fifths of them found once; the top ten carry roughly 8.6%. Sequencing was performed on peripheral blood. The receptors were gathered from a woman aged 45-60 years with active or convalescent COVID-19.

The chain is built from TRBV28 and TRBJ1-1; TRBD1 is a possible D gene (6 bases). There are 16 residues in the CDR3. V was pared by 8 bases and J by 1 base, with 20 bases between. Looked up from germline, CDR1 is MDHEN and CDR2 is SYDVKM. The CDR3 DNA sequence: TGTGCCAGCGGAAATCCCACAGGGAGAGCGAACACTGAAGCTTTCTTT. Protein: CASGNPTGRANTEAFF. The variable domain in full, completed from reference TRBV28 and TRBJ1-1, reads DVKVTQSSRYLVKRTGEKVFLECVQDMDHENMFWYRQDPGLGLRLIYFSYDVKMKEKGDIPEGYSVSREKKERFSLILESASTNQTSMYLCASGNPTGRANTEAFFGQGTRLTVV.

The chain joins TRBV19 to TRBJ2-2; D call uncertain. Trimming pared 3 bases from V and 3 bases from J, leaving 8 bases between. Germline loops: CDR1 LNHDA, CDR2 SQIVND (reference sequence). The CDR3 has 14 residues. The CDR3 sequence is CASSMGQDTGELFF. CDR3 bases: TGTGCCAGTAGTATGGGTCAGGACACCGGGGAGCTGTTTTTT.

This clone was seen only a few times. The chain carries TRBV24-1 and TRBJ2-3, with D perhaps TRBD1 (5 bases). Trimming stripped 3 bases from V and 8 bases from J, with 23 bases between. From germline, CDR1 is KGHDR and CDR2 SFDVKD. The CDR3 spans 17 residues. Here the CDR3 reads CATSDLQQVELVGTQYF. The CDR3 nucleotides read TGTGCCACCAGTGATCTTCAACAGGTAGAGTTGGTCGGTACGCAGTATTTT.

Only a few counts were recorded for this clone. The V call is TRBV5-5, the J call TRBJ2-7; 10 bases are shared with TRBD1. V was pared by 0 bases and J by 3 bases, with 3 bases of the junction left unmatched. This CDR3 is 15 amino acids long. Germline CDR1 is SGHKS and CDR2 is YYEKEE (reference sequence). The CDR3 region has the DNA TGTGCCAGCAGCTTGGGGACAGGGGGATACTACGAGCAGTACTTC. It is translated as CASSLGTGGYYEQYF.

The chain has TRBV4-3 and TRBJ1-2; maybe TRBD1 (5 bases). The CDR3 is made up of 15 amino acids. The germline V and J ends were trimmed by 1 base and 3 bases, with 12 bases remaining between them. The germline V gene has CDR1 LGHNA and CDR2 YSLEER. The CDR3 here is CASSQGSTGYYGYTF. The CDR3 bases are TGCGCCAGCAGCCAAGGGTCCACAGGCTACTATGGCTACACCTTC.

The V gene is TRBV9, the J gene TRBJ1-4; D possibly corresponds to TRBD1 (5 bases). CDR3 size: 13 residues. Trimming pared 4 bases from V and 8 bases from J, leaving 12 bases between. Germline-derived CDR1 and CDR2 are SGDLS and YYNGEE. The CDR3 coding sequence is TGTGCCAGCAGCCCTAGAGCAGGGGAAAAACTGTTTTTT. This gives the protein CASSPRAGEKLFF.

The rearrangement uses TRBV9 and TRBJ2-6, with D possibly being TRBD2 (6 bases). Germline CDR1 reads SGDLS; CDR2 reads YYNGEE. This CDR3 comprises 15 residues. Trimming left V 2 bases short and J 0 bases short, with 6 bases between. The CDR3 loop is CASSVGGSGANVLTF. The CDR3 DNA sequence: TGTGCCAGCAGCGTCGGGGGCTCTGGGGCCAACGTCCTGACTTTC.

V gene TRBV4-3 combines with J gene TRBJ2-3, with D hard to call. Germline values: CDR1 LGHNA, CDR2 YSLEER. The CDR3 length is 14 residues. Trimming shortened V by 4 bases and J by 1 base, and 9 bases separated the two germline ends. The CDR3 DNA follows: TGCGCCAGCAGCCTCACCTCAGGCACAGATACGCAGTATTTT. This translates into CASSLTSGTDTQYF.

The rearrangement uses TRBV6-1 and TRBJ2-7, with D tentatively TRBD1 (6 bases). CDR1 is MNHNS and CDR2 is SASEGT in the germline V gene. The V end lost 1 base, the J end lost 10 bases, and 8 bases lay between the germline ends. This CDR3 is built from 11 residues. CDR3 sequence: CASSEVTGQYF. In DNA, the CDR3 is TGTGCCAGCAGTGAAGTGACAGGCCAGTACTTC.

This chain links TRBV6-6 with TRBJ2-3; TRBD1 aligns across 8 bases. The V gene end was trimmed by 6 bases and the J gene end by 0 bases; junction bases not matched to a gene: 8. The germline gives CDR1 MNHNY, CDR2 SVGAGI (reference sequence). This CDR3 is built from 16 residues. Written as DNA, the CDR3 is TGTGCCAGCAGGCAAACAGGGGGTTATAGCACAGATACGCAGTATTTT. Translated: CASRQTGGYSTDTQYF.

This rearrangement joins TRBV11-2 to TRBJ2-7; 12 nucleotides align to TRBD2. The CDR3 has 15 amino acids. J lost 2 bases, V lost 5 bases, and 4 bases had no gene match. Germline V gives CDR1 SGHAT, CDR2 FQNNGV. CDR3 in amino acids: CASSPRLAGAYEQYF. CDR3 coding DNA: TGTGCCAGCAGCCCCAGACTAGCGGGAGCCTACGAGCAGTACTTC.

This clone was picked up a small number of times. The chain uses TRBV9 and TRBJ1-1; 8 bases align to TRBD1. CDR3 length: 14 residues. Germline V lookup: CDR1 SGDLS, CDR2 YYNGEE. With V trimmed by 3 bases and J by 2 bases, 3 bases remained unmatched. Written as DNA, the CDR3 is TGTGCCAGCAGCGCACAGGGGGTTAACACTGAAGCTTTCTTT. Its translation is CASSAQGVNTEAFF.

The gene calls are TRBV5-4 and TRBJ2-5, with 9 bases identical to TRBD2. Germline lookup yields CDR1 SGHNT and CDR2 YYREEE (reference sequence). The CDR3 spans 13 residues. Trimming removed 4 bases from V and 5 bases from J; junction bases left unmatched: 3. CDR3 sequence reads: CASSAGGPETQYF. The CDR3 bases are TGTGCCAGCAGCGCGGGAGGGCCGGAGACCCAGTACTTC.

The DNA for the CDR3 is TGTGCCACCCGGGACAGGGCGGGCGGGGAGCTGTTTTTT. This encodes CATRDRAGGELFF. The chain has TRBV19 and TRBJ2-2, with 9 bases fitting TRBD1. This CDR3 contains 13 residues. CDR1 is LNHDA, CDR2 SQIVND, per germline (reference sequence). Trimming took 10 bases from V and 7 from J; bases not matched to a gene: 7.

The chain employs TRBV9 and TRBJ2-1, with 9 bases fitting TRBD2. The germline gives CDR1 SGDLS, CDR2 YYNGEE. The V gene end was trimmed by 4 bases and the J gene end by 9 bases; junction bases not matched to a gene: 8. This CDR3 is 14 amino acids long. The CDR3 DNA sequence: TGTGCCAGCAGCACGGCGGGAGGGCCACGTGAGCAGTTCTTC. As protein: CASSTAGGPREQFF.

This clone has just one count. The genes are TRBV19 and TRBJ2-1; TRBD1 matches at 7 bases. Germline V gives CDR1 LNHDA, CDR2 SQIVND (reference sequence). This CDR3 comprises 15 residues. V shed 4 bases and J 2 bases; nucleotides not matched to a gene: 5. CDR3 coding DNA: TGTGCCAGTAGTAGGGCGACAGGGCCCTACAATGAGCAGTTCTTC. Residues: CASSRATGPYNEQFF.

The genes are TRBV7-2 and TRBJ2-7; 8 bases align to TRBD2. The CDR3 spans 16 residues. Germline V gene lookup returns CDR1 SGHTA and CDR2 FQGNSA. With V trimmed by 1 base and J by 5 bases, 10 bases remained unmatched. DNA of the CDR3: TGTGCCAGCAGCTTAGTCTACGGGGGGGGTCGGGACGAGCAGTACTTC. As protein: CASSLVYGGGRDEQYF.

This sequence joins TRBV19 and TRBJ1-2, with 7 bases lining up with TRBD1. Germline lookup yields CDR1 LNHDA and CDR2 SQIVND (reference sequence). Trimming took 5 bases from V and 3 from J; bases not matched to a gene: 9. The CDR3 is 15 residues long. CDR3 coding DNA: TGTGCCAGTAGTGAGACAGGGATCCGGGACTATGGCTACACCTTC. Protein sequence: CASSETGIRDYGYTF.

This rearrangement joins TRBV2 to TRBJ2-5; a possible D gene is TRBD1 (6 bases). Germline CDR1 is SNHLY and CDR2 is FYNNEI. Trimming pared 4 bases from V and 3 bases from J, leaving 12 bases between. This CDR3 contains 14 residues. The CDR3 loop is CASSARQVEETQYF. For the CDR3, the DNA is TGTGCCAGCAGTGCCAGACAGGTGGAAGAGACCCAGTACTTC.

The genes are TRBV4-3 and TRBJ2-6; D is perhaps TRBD1 (7 bases). The CDR3 is 17 residues long. CDR1 is LGHNA and CDR2 is YSLEER in the germline V gene. Trimming removed 0 bases from V and 4 bases from J, with 13 bases in between. CDR3 loop: CASSQDRGAAGANVLTF. Here the CDR3 DNA reads TGCGCCAGCAGCCAAGACAGGGGGGCTGCCGGGGCCAACGTCCTGACTTTC.